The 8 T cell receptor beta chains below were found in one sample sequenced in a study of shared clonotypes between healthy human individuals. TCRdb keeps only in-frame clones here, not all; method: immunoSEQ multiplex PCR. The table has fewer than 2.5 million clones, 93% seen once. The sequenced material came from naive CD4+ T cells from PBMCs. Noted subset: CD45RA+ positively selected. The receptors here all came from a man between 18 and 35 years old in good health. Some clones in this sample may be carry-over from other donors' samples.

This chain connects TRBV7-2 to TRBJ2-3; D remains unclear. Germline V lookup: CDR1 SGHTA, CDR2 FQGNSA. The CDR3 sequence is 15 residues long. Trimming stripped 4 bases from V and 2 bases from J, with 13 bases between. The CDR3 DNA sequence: TGTGCCAGCAGCTCCGGCGCTGCGCTCACAGATACGCAGTATTTT. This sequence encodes CASSSGAALTDTQYF.

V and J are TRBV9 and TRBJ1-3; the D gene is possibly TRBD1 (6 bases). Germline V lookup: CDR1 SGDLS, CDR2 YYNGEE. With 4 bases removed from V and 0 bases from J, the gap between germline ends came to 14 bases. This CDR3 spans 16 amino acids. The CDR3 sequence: CASSPYPGVSGNTIYF. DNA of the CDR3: TGTGCCAGCAGCCCGTATCCAGGGGTCTCTGGAAACACCATATATTTT. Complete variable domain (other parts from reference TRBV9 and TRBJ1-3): DSGVTQTPKHLITATGQRVTLRCSPRSGDLSVYWYQQSLDQGLQFLIQYYNGEERAKGNILERFSAQQFPDLHSELNLSSLELGDSALYFCASSPYPGVSGNTIYFGEGSWLTVV.

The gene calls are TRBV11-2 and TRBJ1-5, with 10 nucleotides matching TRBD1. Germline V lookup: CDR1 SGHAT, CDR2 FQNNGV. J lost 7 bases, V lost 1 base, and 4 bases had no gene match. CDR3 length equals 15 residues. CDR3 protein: CASSLGTGGGQPQHF. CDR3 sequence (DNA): TGTGCCAGCAGCTTAGGGACAGGGGGTGGGCAGCCCCAGCATTTT. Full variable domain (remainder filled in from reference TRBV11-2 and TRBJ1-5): EAGVAQSPRYKIIEKRQSVAFWCNPISGHATLYWYQQILGQGPKLLIQFQNNGVVDDSQLPKDRFSAERLKGVDSTLKIQPAKLEDSAVYLCASSLGTGGGQPQHFGDGTRLSIL.

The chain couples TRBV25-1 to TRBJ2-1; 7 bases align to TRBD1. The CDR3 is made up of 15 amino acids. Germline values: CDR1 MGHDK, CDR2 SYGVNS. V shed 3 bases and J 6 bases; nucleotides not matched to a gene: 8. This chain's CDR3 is CASSDWGRQGNEQFF. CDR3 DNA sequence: TGTGCCAGCAGTGATTGGGGCAGACAGGGCAATGAGCAGTTCTTC.

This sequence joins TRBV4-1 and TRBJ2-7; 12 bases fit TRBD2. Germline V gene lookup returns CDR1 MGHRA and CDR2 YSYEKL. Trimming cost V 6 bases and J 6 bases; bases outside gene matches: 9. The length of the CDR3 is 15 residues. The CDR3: CASRSRTSGTGEQYF. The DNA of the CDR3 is TGCGCCAGCAGATCGCGGACTAGCGGGACCGGCGAGCAGTACTTC.

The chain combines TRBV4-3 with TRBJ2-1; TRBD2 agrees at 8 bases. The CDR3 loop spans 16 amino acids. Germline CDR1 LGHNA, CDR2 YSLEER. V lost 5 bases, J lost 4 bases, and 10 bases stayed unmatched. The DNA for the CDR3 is TGCGCCAGCAGCTCCAGACTAGCGCGGTGGTACAATGAGCAGTTCTTC. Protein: CASSSRLARWYNEQFF.

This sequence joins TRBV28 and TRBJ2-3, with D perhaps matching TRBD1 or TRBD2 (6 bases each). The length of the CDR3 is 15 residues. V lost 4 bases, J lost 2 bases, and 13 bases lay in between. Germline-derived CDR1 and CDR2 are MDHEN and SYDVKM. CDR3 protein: CASSSGGGLTDTQYF. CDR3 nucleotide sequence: TGTGCCAGCAGTTCCGGGGGCGGACTCACAGATACGCAGTATTTT.

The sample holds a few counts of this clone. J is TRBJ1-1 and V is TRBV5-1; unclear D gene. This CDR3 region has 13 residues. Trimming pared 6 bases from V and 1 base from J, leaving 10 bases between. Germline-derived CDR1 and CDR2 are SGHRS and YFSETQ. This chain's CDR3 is CASTHPGNTEAFF. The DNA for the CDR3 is TGCGCCAGCACCCACCCGGGGAACACTGAAGCTTTCTTT.